The 17 T cell receptor beta chains listed next were all sequenced from one sample in a study of cytomegalovirus exposure and HLA in healthy donors. PCR primers comprised 60 Vbeta and 13 Jbeta primers. Generated by immunoSEQ multiplex PCR, the TCRdb table keeps only in-frame clones and is missing some. The repertoire consists of approximately 160,000 clones, with approximately 88% occurring once and the leading ten covering less than 0.4%. Sequences were obtained from PBMCs. Source of these receptors: a boy aged 2 to 10 in good health and CMV-seronegative.

This clone was found once. This sequence joins TRBV9 and TRBJ2-1, with TRBD2 matching 11 bases. In germline, CDR1 is SGDLS, CDR2 YYNGEE. V was clipped by 0 bases and J by 9 bases; unmatched bases: 2. CDR3 length: 14 amino acids. CDR3 region: CASSVGTSGLEQFF. As DNA, the CDR3 is TGTGCCAGCAGCGTAGGGACTAGCGGGCTTGAGCAGTTCTTC.

This rearrangement joins TRBV5-8 to TRBJ2-1; 10 nucleotides align to TRBD1. Per germline, CDR1 SGHTS and CDR2 YDEGEE. V trimming: 4 bases; J trimming: 5 bases; junction bases outside the gene matches: 6. The CDR3 runs to 15 residues. The DNA for the CDR3 is TGTGCCAGCAGCCCCGGGACAGGGGCAGACAATGAGCAGTTCTTC. Amino acids: CASSPGTGADNEQFF.

This clone was seen more than once but under ten times. The V and J genes are TRBV19 and TRBJ1-5; 9 nucleotides match TRBD1. This CDR3 region has 15 residues. CDR1 and CDR2 from the germline V gene are LNHDA and SQIVND (reference sequence). V lost 7 bases and J lost 7; bases outside the gene matches: 11. CDR3 loop: CASTTDRGAGQPQHF. The DNA for the CDR3 is TGTGCCAGTACTACTGACAGGGGGGCCGGACAGCCCCAGCATTTT. Full variable domain (remainder filled in from reference TRBV19 and TRBJ1-5): DGGITQSPKYLFRKEGQNVTLSCEQNLNHDAMYWYRQDPGQGLRLIYYSQIVNDFQKGDIAEGYSVSREKKESFPLTVTSAQKNPTAFYLCASTTDRGAGQPQHFGDGTRLSIL.

The CDR3 coding sequence is TGTGCCAGCAGCTTTGGAGGGACTACGCACAATGAGCAGTTCTTC. Translated, it gives CASSFGGTTHNEQFF. The rearrangement links TRBV5-4 to TRBJ2-1; the match to TRBD2 covers 7 bases. Germline trimming cut 2 bases from V and 5 bases from J; bases unmatched to any gene: 7. The V gene's germline CDR1 is SGHNT and CDR2 YYREEE (reference sequence). CDR3 size: 15 residues.

The chain has TRBV14 and TRBJ1-3; no clear D gene. V lost 2 bases to trimming and J lost 0 bases, with 8 bases between them. Germline lookup yields CDR1 SGHDN and CDR2 FVKESK. The CDR3 spans 15 residues. The CDR3 loop reads CASSQIRSSGNTIYF. CDR3 DNA: TGTGCCAGCAGCCAAATACGGAGCTCTGGAAACACCATATATTTT.

This clone turned up a few times. The chain links TRBV5-4 to TRBJ2-3; 9 positions match TRBD2. CDR3 length: 17 residues. CDR1 is SGHNT and CDR2 is YYREEE in the germline V gene (reference sequence). Trimming cost V 2 bases and J 2 bases; bases outside gene matches: 9. CDR3 in amino acids: CASSLGYLAGTTDTQYF. The DNA for the CDR3 is TGTGCCAGCAGCTTAGGTTATCTAGCGGGAACCACAGATACGCAGTATTTT.

This chain connects TRBV27 to TRBJ1-2; D not resolved. This CDR3 region has 11 residues. V was pared by 6 bases and J by 7 bases, with 9 bases between. Germline CDR1 reads MNHEY; CDR2 reads SMNVEV (reference sequence). CDR3 coding DNA: TGTGCCAGCAGCGGCGGGAGTGGCTACACCTTC. As protein: CASSGGSGYTF.

The chain combines TRBV29-1 with TRBJ2-1; TRBD2 agrees at 12 bases. J was trimmed by 4 bases and V by 4 bases; bases with no gene match: 8. This CDR3 has 16 amino acids. Germline CDR1 and CDR2: SQVTM and ANQGSEA. The CDR3 region has the DNA TGCAGCGTTGTCCCCTTTACTAGCGGGGGGTACAATGAGCAGTTCTTC. Translating it yields CSVVPFTSGGYNEQFF.

The chain recombines TRBV20-1 with TRBJ2-5; maybe TRBD1 (6 bases). V gave up 3 bases and J gave up 13 bases, with 15 bases separating them. The CDR3 loop spans 11 amino acids. Germline V gives CDR1 DFQATT, CDR2 SNEGSKA (reference sequence). Here the CDR3 reads CSASGVTGGYF. The DNA of the CDR3 is TGCAGTGCTAGTGGGGTGACAGGCGGGTACTTC.

The chain couples TRBV27 to TRBJ2-3; 10 nucleotides align to TRBD2. The V gene's germline CDR1 is MNHEY and CDR2 SMNVEV (reference sequence). The CDR3 spans 17 residues. V lost 3 bases and J lost 3; bases outside the gene matches: 9. CDR3 sequence (DNA): TGTGCCAGCAGTTTCCTAGCGGGAGCTTCAGGGACAGATACGCAGTATTTT. It codes for CASSFLAGASGTDTQYF.

This clone came up once. This sequence joins TRBV21-1 and TRBJ1-2; the listed D gene, TRBD1, was not tested against the DNA. TRBV21-1 is a recognized pseudogene. The CDR3 extends over 13 amino acids. The CDR3 DNA follows: TGTGCCAGCAGCAAAGGGACAGGGGATGGCTACACCTTC. The encoded protein is CASSKGTGDGYTF.

J is TRBJ2-2 and V is TRBV29-1; 7 nucleotides agree with TRBD1. This CDR3 comprises 16 residues. CDR1 is SQVTM and CDR2 is ANQGSEA in the germline V gene. Losses at the gene ends were 3 bases for V and 2 bases for J; bases not matched to a gene: 9. For the CDR3, the DNA is TGCAGCGTTGAGACGAGGGGGCGCGGTAACACCGGGGAGCTGTTTTTT. Translating it yields CSVETRGRGNTGELFF.

This rearrangement joins TRBV11-2 to TRBJ2-3, with a possible D match to TRBD2 (6 bases). V shed 5 bases and J shed 0 bases, with 15 bases lying between them. Germline CDR1 is SGHAT and CDR2 is FQNNGV. This CDR3 is 16 amino acids long. The CDR3 bases are TGTGCCAGCAGCACCTGGAGGGATCTAAGCACAGATACGCAGTATTTT. Residues: CASSTWRDLSTDTQYF.

The chain combines TRBV7-5 with TRBJ2-1; whether TRBD2, the table's D call, matches the DNA was not checked. TRBV7-5 is tagged as a pseudogene. This CDR3 has 10 amino acids. This CDR3 reads CVRSFRTEFF. CDR3 in DNA: TGTGTCAGAAGCTTCCGGACTGAGTTCTTC.

The chain couples TRBV25-1 to TRBJ2-7, with 7 bases that match TRBD2. Losses at the gene ends were 2 bases for V and 1 base for J; bases not matched to a gene: 8. Germline CDR1 MGHDK, CDR2 SYGVNS. There are 16 residues in the CDR3. CDR3 DNA sequence: TGTGCCAGCAGTGAACTGGGTGGCGGGGGATCCTACGAGCAGTACTTC. Translated, it gives CASSELGGGGSYEQYF.

This chain links TRBV25-1 with TRBJ2-1; 9 nucleotides match TRBD2. Per germline, CDR1 MGHDK and CDR2 SYGVNS. The length of the CDR3 is 15 residues. Trimming cost V 9 bases and J 4 bases; bases outside gene matches: 10. Here the CDR3 DNA reads TGTGCCAGTACTACCTCACTAGCGGGTTACAATGAGCAGTTCTTC. It is translated as CASTTSLAGYNEQFF.

The V and J genes are TRBV10-1 and TRBJ2-7; 8 bases are a match to TRBD1. Per the germline V gene, CDR1 is WNHNN and CDR2 is SYGVQD (reference sequence). The CDR3 extends over 13 amino acids. V shed 2 bases, J shed 6 bases, and the junction held 3 bases outside the gene matches. The CDR3 protein is CASSEGRGREQYF. For the CDR3, the DNA is TGCGCCAGCAGTGAGGGCAGGGGGCGCGAGCAGTACTTC.